A single sample gave rise to the 24 T cell receptor beta chains below, sequenced in a study of cytomegalovirus exposure and HLA in healthy donors. The PCR used 60 Vbeta and 13 Jbeta primers. This table comes from immunoSEQ multiplex PCR, and its TCRdb copy is limited to in-frame clones, with some not included. This table holds 110,000 to 150,000 clones, 73% found once. The source material was PBMCs. Source of these receptors: a woman in her 40s in good health and CMV-seronegative.

The chain employs TRBV7-2 and TRBJ1-6; D remains ambiguous. The ends were cut back, 1 base at V and 3 bases at J, with 7 bases in the middle. The CDR3 runs to 15 residues. Germline assignment: CDR1 SGHTA and CDR2 FQGNSA. The CDR3 spells CASSLEQNYNSPLHF. For the CDR3, the DNA is TGTGCCAGCAGCTTAGAACAGAACTATAATTCACCCCTCCACTTT.

V gene TRBV5-8 combines with J gene TRBJ2-5, with 12 bases aligning to TRBD2. Trimming cost V 1 base and J 5 bases; bases outside gene matches: 3. CDR1 is SGHTS and CDR2 is YDEGEE in the germline V gene. CDR3 size: 15 residues. CDR3 in DNA: TGTGCCAGCAGCTTGAAAGGACTAGCGGGGGAGACCCAGTACTTC. It specifies CASSLKGLAGETQYF.

J is TRBJ1-1 and V is TRBV1. TRBV1 is an annotated pseudogene. CDR3 length: 11 residues. Here the CDR3 DNA reads TGCACATGTAGAAGAGACACTGAAGCTTTCTTT. Translating it yields CTCRRDTEAFF.

The gene calls are TRBV4-1 and TRBJ2-5; 8 bases line up with TRBD2. J lost 0 bases, V lost 3 bases, and 6 bases had no gene match. Germline CDR1 MGHRA, CDR2 YSYEKL. The length of the CDR3 is 16 residues. The CDR3: CASSHPGGENQETQYF. As DNA, the CDR3 is TGCGCCAGCAGCCACCCGGGGGGGGAAAACCAAGAGACCCAGTACTTC.

The rearrangement uses TRBV6-6 and TRBJ2-3; no firm D call. V shed 1 base and J shed 0 bases, with 11 bases lying between them. The germline V gene encodes CDR1 MNHNY and CDR2 SVGAGI (reference sequence). The CDR3 totals 16 residues. CDR3 amino acids: CASSYYRSSSTDTQYF. The CDR3 coding sequence is TGTGCCAGCAGTTACTATCGGAGCTCTAGCACAGATACGCAGTATTTT.

J is TRBJ1-5 and V is TRBV27; weak D call: TRBD1 (6 bases). V lost 10 bases to trimming and J lost 7 bases, with 17 bases between them. This CDR3 is 13 amino acids long. The germline V gene has CDR1 MNHEY and CDR2 SMNVEV (reference sequence). The CDR3 coding sequence is TGTGCCACCAGGGGCTTGGGAGGCCAGCCCCAGCATTTT. This translates into CATRGLGGQPQHF.

V is TRBV2 and J is TRBJ1-2, with 9 positions matching TRBD1. The trim removed 0 bases at V and 8 bases at J, leaving 10 bases unmatched. The CDR3 contains 16 residues. Germline V gene data show CDR1 as SNHLY and CDR2 as FYNNEI. The CDR3 nucleotides read TGTGCCAGCAGTGAAGCGGGACAGGGACGAATTGGAGGCTACACCTTC. Its translation: CASSEAGQGRIGGYTF.

The chain recombines TRBV7-9 with TRBJ2-1; TRBD1 is a possible D gene (6 bases). The V gene lost 5 bases and the J gene lost 7 bases, with 15 bases spanning the gap. Germline CDR1 is SEHNR and CDR2 is FQNEAQ (reference sequence). The CDR3 totals 14 residues. The CDR3 sequence is CASSQTLGGNEQFF. The CDR3 DNA reads as TGTGCCAGCAGCCAAACTTTAGGGGGTAATGAGCAGTTCTTC.

This rearrangement joins TRBV7-9 to TRBJ2-2; unclear D gene. The CDR3 has 15 residues. Germline loops: CDR1 SEHNR, CDR2 FQNEAQ (reference sequence). V gave up 3 bases and J gave up 0 bases, with 8 bases separating them. The CDR3 DNA reads as TGTGCCAGCAGCTTTGGCGGTTCGAACACCGGGGAGCTGTTTTTT. This sequence encodes CASSFGGSNTGELFF.

V is TRBV14 and J is TRBJ2-7, with TRBD2 as a possible D gene (6 bases). The CDR3 contains 14 residues. Trimming left V 5 bases short and J 3 bases short, with 14 bases between. Per germline, CDR1 SGHDN and CDR2 FVKESK. CDR3 nucleotide sequence: TGTGCCAGCAGCTCGATATTGGGGGGCTACGAGCAGTACTTC. This encodes CASSSILGGYEQYF.

This sequence joins TRBV5-4 and TRBJ2-2; tentative D call: TRBD1 (6 bases). The ends were cut back, 3 bases at V and 1 base at J, with 13 bases in the middle. Germline V lookup: CDR1 SGHNT, CDR2 YYREEE (reference sequence). The CDR3 runs to 16 residues. The chain's CDR3 is CASSYHGQLNTGELFF. DNA for the CDR3: TGTGCCAGCAGCTACCATGGACAGTTGAACACCGGGGAGCTGTTTTTT. The variable domain in full, with the rest retrieved from reference TRBV5-4 and TRBJ2-2, is ETGVTQSPTHLIKTRGQQVTLRCSSQSGHNTVSWYQQALGQGPQFIFQYYREEENGRGNFPPRFSGLQFPNYSSELNVNALELDDSALYLCASSYHGQLNTGELFFGEGSRLTVL.

This chain connects TRBV6-5 to TRBJ1-4; TRBD1 might be the D (5 bases). CDR1 and CDR2 from the germline V gene are MNHEY and SVGAGI. V was pared by 6 bases and J by 12 bases, with 23 bases between. The CDR3 is 15 residues long. DNA of the CDR3: TGTGCCAGCAGCCATACCGGACATCCGGATGAGGAACTGTTTTTT. Its protein is CASSHTGHPDEELFF.

The chain uses TRBV27 and TRBJ1-1; possibly TRBD1 for D (5 bases). Trimming shortened V by 0 bases and J by 13 bases, and 18 bases separated the two germline ends. Germline V gene sequence: CDR1 MNHEY, CDR2 SMNVEV (reference sequence). This CDR3 spans 14 amino acids. DNA of the CDR3: TGTGCCAGCAGTTTATCCTTGGGGGGGACGGGAATTTTCTTT. It codes for CASSLSLGGTGIFF.

This chain joins TRBV13 and TRBJ2-1; 7 bases match TRBD2. J gave up 3 bases and V 0 bases, and 5 bases lay outside the gene matches. Per germline, CDR1 PRHDT and CDR2 FYEKMQ (reference sequence). The CDR3 is 16 amino acids. The CDR3 DNA sequence: TGTGCCAGCAGCTTAGGAGCGGGGAGGTTCTACAATGAGCAGTTCTTC. Its translation: CASSLGAGRFYNEQFF.

CDR3: CASFSGSISGNTIYF. For the CDR3, the DNA is TGTGCCAGTTTCTCCGGGTCCATCTCTGGAAACACCATATATTTT. The chain couples TRBV19 to TRBJ1-3; D gene uncertain. The V end was cut by 8 bases, the J end by 0 bases, with 14 bases between. The CDR3 is made up of 15 amino acids. Germline loops: CDR1 LNHDA, CDR2 SQIVND (reference sequence).

V gene TRBV5-1 combines with J gene TRBJ2-7, with 8 bases matching TRBD1. Germline trimming cut 4 bases from V and 4 bases from J; bases unmatched to any gene: 13. This CDR3 region has 16 residues. Germline V gives CDR1 SGHRS, CDR2 YFSETQ. CDR3 amino acids: CASSQWEQGVTYEQYF. The CDR3 DNA is TGCGCCAGCAGCCAGTGGGAACAGGGGGTTACTTACGAGCAGTACTTC.

CDR3 region: CASSLSGTSLFEQFF. DNA for the CDR3: TGTGCCAGCAGCTTAAGTGGGACTAGCTTGTTTGAGCAGTTCTTC. The V and J genes are TRBV13 and TRBJ2-1; TRBD2 agrees at 9 bases. J lost 9 bases, V lost 2 bases, and 8 bases had no gene match. Germline V gives CDR1 PRHDT, CDR2 FYEKMQ (reference sequence). The CDR3 runs to 15 residues. Supplemented by reference TRBV13 and TRBJ2-1, the full variable domain reads AAGVIQSPRHLIKEKRETATLKCYPIPRHDTVYWYQQGPGQDPQFLISFYEKMQSDKGSIPDRFSAQQFSDYHSELNMSSLELGDSALYFCASSLSGTSLFEQFFGPGTRLTVL.

The V gene is TRBV4-1, the J gene TRBJ1-2, with 9 bases identical to TRBD1. The V segment lost 4 bases and the J segment 5 bases; nucleotides outside the gene matches: 2. CDR1 and CDR2 (germline): MGHRA, YSYEKL. CDR3 size: 13 residues. The CDR3 nucleotides read TGCGCCAGCAGCCCCGGACAGGGGTATGGCTACACCTTC. Translation gives CASSPGQGYGYTF.

This rearrangement joins TRBV5-4 to TRBJ1-4, with a tentative D call TRBD1 (6 bases). The CDR3 has 14 residues. V dropped 4 bases and J dropped 7 bases, with 14 bases sitting between them. Germline lookup yields CDR1 SGHNT and CDR2 YYREEE (reference sequence). CDR3 sequence (DNA): TGTGCCAGCAGCCCGGGACAAGGACTTGAAAAACTGTTTTTT. It translates to CASSPGQGLEKLFF.

V usage is TRBV21-1 and J usage is TRBJ2-2; the table's D call, TRBD1, has no DNA check behind it. TRBV21-1 is marked as a pseudogene. This CDR3 comprises 16 residues. CDR3 amino acids: CASNLTTGWYTGELFF. The CDR3, as DNA: TGTGCCAGCAACCTAACGACAGGGTGGTACACCGGGGAGCTGTTTTTT.

The rearrangement uses TRBV2 and TRBJ1-4; 8 nucleotides align to TRBD1. CDR1 is SNHLY and CDR2 is FYNNEI in the germline V gene. V lost 6 bases and J lost 3; bases outside the gene matches: 6. The CDR3 totals 15 residues. CDR3 residues: CASRTRQGSNEKLFF. The CDR3 nucleotides are TGTGCCAGCAGGACGAGACAGGGGTCTAATGAAAAACTGTTTTTT.

J is TRBJ2-2 and V is TRBV19; D may be TRBD1 (5 bases). The CDR3 contains 15 residues. V lost 7 bases and J lost 6, with 18 bases in between. From germline, CDR1 is LNHDA and CDR2 SQIVND (reference sequence). CDR3 loop: CASMQAGFISGELFF. Written as DNA, the CDR3 is TGTGCCAGTATGCAGGCAGGGTTTATCTCCGGGGAGCTGTTTTTT.

The CDR3 is CASSLRDRGSWGTEAFF. CDR3 bases: TGTGCCAGCAGCTTACGGGACAGGGGGTCTTGGGGCACTGAAGCTTTCTTT. This chain uses TRBV7-2 with TRBJ1-1; the match to TRBD1 covers 11 bases. Germline V lookup: CDR1 SGHTA, CDR2 FQGNSA. The CDR3 covers 17 residues. After removal of 2 bases from V and 4 bases from J, the junction contained 9 bases not matched to a gene.

This clone was counted a single time. The gene calls are TRBV27 and TRBJ1-2; possible D gene TRBD1, 5 bases. Germline-derived CDR1 and CDR2 are MNHEY and SMNVEV (reference sequence). CDR3 size: 14 residues. The germline V and J ends were trimmed by 5 bases and 6 bases, with 16 bases remaining between them. The CDR3 DNA sequence: TGTGCCAGCAGTCTCATACCCACACAGGATGGCTACACCTTC. Protein product: CASSLIPTQDGYTF.